This T cell receptor beta chain was profiled in a study of glioma-infiltrating T cells after dendritic cell vaccination. Study information: Dendritic cell vaccine was injected intradermally three times, biweekly.

Sequencing was performed with immunoSEQ multiplex PCR; in TCRdb, only in-frame clones are kept and a portion is missing. The sample holds 55,000 to 75,000 clones, 70% to 85% seen once. This sample's time point: after dendritic cell vaccination, including at tumor progression/relapse. Germline CDR1 SGHAT, CDR2 FQNNGV. The ends lost 5 bases at V and 7 bases at J; junction bases unmatched: 3. The CDR3 runs 12 residues. This TCR was recovered from a human donor with glioblastoma. The material sequenced was blood, taken after dendritic cell vaccination. V usage is TRBV11-2 and J usage is TRBJ1-2; TRBD1 aligns across 8 bases. The DNA for the CDR3 is TGTGCCAGCAGCCAGGACAGGGCTGGCTACACCTTC. It codes for CASSQDRAGYTF.